The 26 T cell receptor beta chains in this list originate from one sample, sequenced in a study of blood T cell repertoires in COVID-19. Clones were read by immunoSEQ multiplex PCR, and TCRdb kept only the in-frame ones, dropping some. The table has 200,000 to 250,000 clones, roughly 85% seen once. The sample taken for sequencing was peripheral blood. These receptors were collected from a woman aged 80 or over with acute or convalescent COVID-19.

The chain couples TRBV28 to TRBJ1-1; D gene unclear. There are 13 residues in the CDR3. Trimming stripped 10 bases from V and 8 bases from J, with 20 bases between. Germline assignment: CDR1 MDHEN and CDR2 SYDVKM. CDR3 sequence: CATSPGSRAEAFF. The CDR3 nucleotides read TGTGCCACCTCGCCAGGAAGCCGTGCCGAAGCTTTCTTT.

V is TRBV12-3 or TRBV12-4 and J is TRBJ1-5; 7 nucleotides agree with TRBD1. Trimming removed 7 bases from V and 6 bases from J; junction bases left unmatched: 6. The CDR3 consists of 13 residues. In DNA, the CDR3 is TGTGCCAGCACTGTCAACAGGGGTCAGCCCCAGCATTTT. Translating it yields CASTVNRGQPQHF.

This rearrangement joins TRBV6-5 to TRBJ1-2, with a tentative D call TRBD1 (6 bases). The CDR3 extends over 13 amino acids. Deletions cut 8 bases from V and 8 bases from J, with 18 bases between. Germline assignment: CDR1 MNHEY and CDR2 SVGAGI. For the CDR3, the DNA is TGTGCCAGCGGGGGGGGCGGCTGGGGAGGCTACACCTTC. This encodes CASGGGGWGGYTF.

This clone was counted a single time. The V gene is TRBV24-1, the J gene TRBJ2-3; 12 positions match TRBD1. Germline lookup yields CDR1 KGHDR and CDR2 SFDVKD. J lost 4 bases, V lost 4 bases, and 5 bases had no gene match. The length of the CDR3 is 16 residues. CDR3 sequence (DNA): TGTGCCACCAGTGACCCCGGGACAGGGGGCGCAGATACGCAGTATTTT. Translating it yields CATSDPGTGGADTQYF.

CDR3 nucleotide sequence: TGTGCCAGCAGCCCCGACAGGGGGTACGTCAATGAGCAGTTCTTC. Translating gives CASSPDRGYVNEQFF. V is TRBV28 and J is TRBJ2-1, with TRBD1 matching over 9 bases. The CDR3 is 15 residues long. Germline-derived CDR1 and CDR2 are MDHEN and SYDVKM. V was pared by 6 bases and J by 6 bases, with 9 bases of the junction left unmatched.

The chain is built from TRBV11-2 and TRBJ1-1; 10 positions agree with TRBD1. V lost 5 bases to trimming and J lost 3 bases; unmatched junction nucleotides: 6. This CDR3 has 15 residues. From germline, CDR1 is SGHAT and CDR2 FQNNGV. The CDR3 loop reads CASSPGQGGDTEAFF. CDR3 DNA: TGTGCCAGCAGCCCCGGACAGGGGGGGGACACTGAAGCTTTCTTT.

The CDR3 bases are TGTGCCAGCGGAGAGCGTGTCGAGGGCTACACCTTC. It translates to CASGERVEGYTF. The chain couples TRBV6-5 to TRBJ1-2; no clear D. V lost 8 bases to trimming and J lost 8 bases, with 15 bases between them. This CDR3 comprises 12 residues. From germline, CDR1 is MNHEY and CDR2 SVGAGI.

In DNA form, the CDR3 reads TGCGCCAGCAGCCAAGAGGTGGGACAGGGAGATGGCTACACCTTC. This codes for CASSQEVGQGDGYTF. The chain has TRBV4-3 and TRBJ1-2, with 9 bases aligning to TRBD1. The CDR3 is 15 amino acids. V trimming: 0 bases; J trimming: 6 bases; junction bases outside the gene matches: 5. CDR1 and CDR2 (germline): LGHNA, YSLEER.

The chain has TRBV4-2 and TRBJ1-2, with no clear D. Between the trimmed V and J ends, which lost 0 bases and 3 bases, there was a span of 11 bases. The germline gives CDR1 LGHNA, CDR2 YNFKEQ. This CDR3 spans 15 amino acids. The CDR3 spells CASSQDRREYYGYTF. The CDR3 DNA follows: TGTGCCAGCAGCCAAGATAGGCGGGAGTACTATGGCTACACCTTC.

V usage is TRBV6-5 and J usage is TRBJ2-1; 8 nucleotides align to TRBD2. The length of the CDR3 is 15 residues. The V and J ends lost 7 bases and 0 bases, in that order; junction bases with no gene match: 5. Germline V gene sequence: CDR1 MNHEY, CDR2 SVGAGI. This chain's CDR3 is CASTQAGASYNEQFF. CDR3 nucleotide sequence: TGTGCCAGCACCCAAGCGGGGGCCTCCTACAATGAGCAGTTCTTC.

The V and J genes are TRBV7-2 and TRBJ1-1; TRBD1 matches at 7 bases. The CDR3 is 14 amino acids. The junction had 12 bases not matched to a gene; V was cut back by 6 bases and J by 8 bases. Germline CDR1 and CDR2: SGHTA and FQGNSA. The CDR3 spells CASRVGGQEREAFF. The CDR3 region has the DNA TGTGCCAGCAGGGTGGGAGGACAGGAGAGAGAAGCTTTCTTT.

This clone was counted once. This chain connects TRBV27 to TRBJ2-5, with TRBD2 matching over 12 bases. Germline V gene lookup returns CDR1 MNHEY and CDR2 SMNVEV (reference sequence). This CDR3 has 15 amino acids. Germline trimming cut 4 bases from V and 7 bases from J; bases unmatched to any gene: 7. In DNA form, the CDR3 reads TGTGCCAGCAGTTCCTGGACTAGCGGGGTAGGGACCCAGTACTTC. Amino acid sequence: CASSSWTSGVGTQYF.

The V and J genes are TRBV4-2 and TRBJ2-3, with a possible D match to TRBD2 (5 bases). The CDR3 runs to 15 residues. The germline V gene has CDR1 LGHNA and CDR2 YNFKEQ. The V end was cut by 0 bases, the J end by 6 bases, with 13 bases between. The CDR3, as DNA: TGTGCCAGCAGCCAAGATCGGAGGTTATCGGATACGCAGTATTTT. Its protein product is CASSQDRRLSDTQYF.

The CDR3 DNA follows: TGTGCCAGCAGTACACGAGGGGGACAGGGGCACCACGAGCAGTACTTC. It yields the protein CASSTRGGQGHHEQYF. V and J are TRBV2 and TRBJ2-7, with 10 bases lining up with TRBD1. CDR3 length: 16 amino acids. The V segment lost 5 bases and the J segment 5 bases; nucleotides outside the gene matches: 12. Per germline, CDR1 SNHLY and CDR2 FYNNEI.

Only one count was recorded for this clone. The chain couples TRBV6-2 or TRBV6-3 to TRBJ2-7; D may be TRBD1 (5 bases). This CDR3 is built from 16 residues. V gave up 2 bases and J gave up 4 bases, with 18 bases separating them. Looked up from germline, CDR1 is MNHEY and CDR2 is SVGEGT. The CDR3 DNA follows: TGTGCCAGCAGTTACGATAGGACACCCTTACCTTACGAGCAGTACTTC. It codes for CASSYDRTPLPYEQYF.

The V and J genes are TRBV9 and TRBJ1-1; D may be TRBD1 (5 bases). Looked up from germline, CDR1 is SGDLS and CDR2 is YYNGEE. Trimming pared 3 bases from V and 3 bases from J, leaving 9 bases between. The CDR3 is 13 residues long. This CDR3 reads CASSGRVDTEAFF. The CDR3 nucleotides are TGTGCCAGCAGCGGCAGGGTGGACACTGAAGCTTTCTTT. The whole variable domain, remainder taken from reference TRBV9 and TRBJ1-1, is DSGVTQTPKHLITATGQRVTLRCSPRSGDLSVYWYQQSLDQGLQFLIQYYNGEERAKGNILERFSAQQFPDLHSELNLSSLELGDSALYFCASSGRVDTEAFFGQGTRLTVV.

The chain has TRBV10-1 and TRBJ1-6, with 8 bases matching TRBD1. The CDR3 is 13 residues long. Germline CDR1 WNHNN, CDR2 SYGVQD (reference sequence). The V segment lost 6 bases and the J segment 15 bases; nucleotides outside the gene matches: 10. The CDR3 DNA reads as TGCGCCAGCAGGCCCTCGTCAGGGGGCCTCCTCCACTTT. Its protein product is CASRPSSGGLLHF.

V usage is TRBV5-1 and J usage is TRBJ2-5, with a possible D match to TRBD2 (7 bases). V was clipped by 0 bases and J by 0 bases, with 12 bases between them. CDR1 is SGHRS and CDR2 is YFSETQ in the germline V gene. The CDR3 covers 16 residues. CDR3: CASSLGGGANQETQYF. The CDR3 DNA is TGCGCCAGCAGCTTGGGTGGGGGGGCCAACCAAGAGACCCAGTACTTC.

The table lists this clone with a few counts. The chain recombines TRBV11-2 with TRBJ2-5, with 16 bases lining up with TRBD2. The V segment lost 4 bases and the J segment 5 bases; nucleotides outside the gene matches: 7. The germline V gene encodes CDR1 SGHAT and CDR2 FQNNGV. The CDR3 totals 17 residues. CDR3 nucleotide sequence: TGTGCCAGCAGCTCTCAGGGACTAGCGGGGGGGCCGGAGACCCAGTACTTC. This codes for CASSSQGLAGGPETQYF.

The sample holds one count of this clone. The chain has TRBV3-1 (or the pseudogene TRBV3-2) and TRBJ2-1, with 7 bases aligning to TRBD2. CDR1 is LGHDT, CDR2 YNNKEL, per germline (reference sequence). The CDR3 sequence is 17 residues long. With V trimmed by 0 bases and J by 0 bases, 5 bases remained unmatched. CDR3 protein: CASSQDGRGSSYNEQFF. The DNA for the CDR3 is TGTGCCAGCAGCCAAGATGGGCGGGGGAGCTCCTACAATGAGCAGTTCTTC.

The chain links TRBV6-5 to TRBJ2-5; 9 positions agree with TRBD1. The length of the CDR3 is 13 residues. Germline lookup yields CDR1 MNHEY and CDR2 SVGAGI. The V gene end was trimmed by 7 bases and the J gene end by 4 bases; junction bases not matched to a gene: 4. DNA for the CDR3: TGTGCCAGCAAGGGACAGGGTCGAGAGACCCAGTACTTC. It encodes CASKGQGRETQYF.

The V call is TRBV19, the J call TRBJ2-3, with 9 bases aligning to TRBD1. The CDR3 covers 14 residues. Germline V CDR1 and CDR2: LNHDA, SQIVND (reference sequence). Unmatched junction bases numbered 7, after V lost 10 bases and J lost 2 bases. The CDR3 reads CATTDRGHTDTQYF. In nucleotides, the CDR3 is TGTGCCACCACGGACAGGGGCCACACAGATACGCAGTATTTT. Filled out from reference TRBV19 and TRBJ2-3, the complete variable domain reads DGGITQSPKYLFRKEGQNVTLSCEQNLNHDAMYWYRQDPGQGLRLIYYSQIVNDFQKGDIAEGYSVSREKKESFPLTVTSAQKNPTAFYLCATTDRGHTDTQYFGPGTRLTVL.

V gene TRBV5-4 combines with J gene TRBJ2-7; 8 nucleotides line up with TRBD2. The CDR3 is 17 residues long. Per the germline V gene, CDR1 is SGHNT and CDR2 is YYREEE (reference sequence). V was clipped by 0 bases and J by 2 bases; unmatched bases: 10. The CDR3 protein is CASSLASGGGGPYEQYF. CDR3 in DNA: TGTGCCAGCAGCTTGGCCTCGGGTGGCGGGGGGCCCTACGAGCAGTACTTC. Complete variable domain (other parts from reference TRBV5-4 and TRBJ2-7): ETGVTQSPTHLIKTRGQQVTLRCSSQSGHNTVSWYQQALGQGPQFIFQYYREEENGRGNFPPRFSGLQFPNYSSELNVNALELDDSALYLCASSLASGGGGPYEQYFGPGTRLTVT.

The chain is built from TRBV19 and TRBJ2-3; the match to TRBD1 covers 9 bases. Trimming cost V 4 bases and J 1 base; bases outside gene matches: 6. The CDR3 is made up of 16 amino acids. Per germline, CDR1 LNHDA and CDR2 SQIVND (reference sequence). The CDR3 DNA is TGTGCCAGTAGTAAGACAGGGGGAGTGGGCACAGATACGCAGTATTTT. It translates to CASSKTGGVGTDTQYF. Using reference TRBV19 and TRBJ2-3 for the parts outside the CDR3, the full variable domain is DGGITQSPKYLFRKEGQNVTLSCEQNLNHDAMYWYRQDPGQGLRLIYYSQIVNDFQKGDIAEGYSVSREKKESFPLTVTSAQKNPTAFYLCASSKTGGVGTDTQYFGPGTRLTVL.

The chain carries TRBV19 and TRBJ1-5; TRBD1 might be the D (5 bases). Germline V CDR1 and CDR2: LNHDA, SQIVND (reference sequence). The CDR3 is made up of 14 amino acids. Trimming removed 6 bases at V and 2 bases at J, with 11 bases between. In DNA, the CDR3 is TGTGCCAGTAGCGGGGCGGGGGGCAATCAGCCCCAGCATTTT. This gives the protein CASSGAGGNQPQHF.

The chain uses TRBV7-3 and TRBJ1-1; 9 positions match TRBD1. The length of the CDR3 is 15 residues. Germline CDR1 reads SGHTA; CDR2 reads FQGTGA. V shed 5 bases and J 1 base; nucleotides not matched to a gene: 5. CDR3 region: CASSIGTGRNTEAFF. The CDR3 nucleotides are TGTGCCAGCAGCATAGGGACAGGGAGGAACACTGAAGCTTTCTTT. Combining the CDR3 with reference TRBV7-3 and TRBJ1-1 gives the whole variable domain GAGVSQTPSNKVTEKGKYVELRCDPISGHTALYWYRQSLGQGPEFLIYFQGTGAADDSGLPNDRFFAVRPEGSVSTLKIQRTERGDSAVYLCASSIGTGRNTEAFFGQGTRLTVV.